This TCR beta chain is drawn from a study of blood T cell repertoires in COVID-19. Overall study context: Acute-phase and convalescent COVID-19 samples originated in the United States, Italy and Spain. T cells, B-cell-depleted T cells, or PBMCs provided the cDNA or gDNA that served as material.

Only a few counts were recorded for this clone. Other DNA sequences in the sample encode the same CDR3. Per the original methods: Estimation of nucleated cell counts relied on the amplification of reference gene primers. Only in-frame clones appear in the TCRdb table, and some are missing; sequencing was by immunoSEQ multiplex PCR. V and J calls and clone size are given by that table; D and trimming were obtained from the DNA. Of roughly 350,000 clones in the sample, about 85% were seen once. The V segment lost 3 bases and the J segment 4 bases; nucleotides outside the gene matches: 3. The CDR3 has 14 amino acids. CDR1 is KGHDR and CDR2 is SFDVKD in the germline V gene.

The sequence came from a woman between 18 and 29 years old with acute or convalescent COVID-19. The chain recombines TRBV24-1 with TRBJ2-7, with TRBD1 matching 9 bases. Input material: peripheral blood. The CDR3 is CATSDQGQGYEQYF. The CDR3 DNA is TGTGCCACCAGTGATCAGGGACAGGGATACGAGCAGTACTTC.